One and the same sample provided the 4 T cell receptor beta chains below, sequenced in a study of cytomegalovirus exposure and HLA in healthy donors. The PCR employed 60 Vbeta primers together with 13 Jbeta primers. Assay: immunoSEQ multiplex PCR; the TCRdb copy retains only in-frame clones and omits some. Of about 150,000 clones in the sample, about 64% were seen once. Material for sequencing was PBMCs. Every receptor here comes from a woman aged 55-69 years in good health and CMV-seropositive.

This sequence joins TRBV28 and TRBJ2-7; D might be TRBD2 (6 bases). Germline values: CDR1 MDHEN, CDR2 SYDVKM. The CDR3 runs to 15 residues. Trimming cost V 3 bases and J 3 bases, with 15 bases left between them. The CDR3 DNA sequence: TGTGCCAGCAGTTTCGGCGGGGCCCAAGGCTACGAGCAGTACTTC. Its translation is CASSFGGAQGYEQYF. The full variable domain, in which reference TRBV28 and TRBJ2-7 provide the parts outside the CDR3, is DVKVTQSSRYLVKRTGEKVFLECVQDMDHENMFWYRQDPGLGLRLIYFSYDVKMKEKGDIPEGYSVSREKKERFSLILESASTNQTSMYLCASSFGGAQGYEQYFGPGTRLTVT.

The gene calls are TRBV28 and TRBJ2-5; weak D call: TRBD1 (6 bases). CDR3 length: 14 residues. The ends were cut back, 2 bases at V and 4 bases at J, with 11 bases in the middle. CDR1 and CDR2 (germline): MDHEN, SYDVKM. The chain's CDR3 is CASSLGQRRETQYF. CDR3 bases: TGTGCCAGCAGTTTAGGACAGAGGAGAGAGACCCAGTACTTC.

CDR3 coding DNA: TGCGCCAGCAGCCTCCAAGACAGGGGGCGAGGAGAGACCCAGTACTTC. This sequence encodes CASSLQDRGRGETQYF. The chain employs TRBV4-1 and TRBJ2-5; 10 bases agree with TRBD1. CDR1 is MGHRA, CDR2 YSYEKL, per germline. This CDR3 contains 16 residues. Losses at the gene ends were 4 bases for V and 4 bases for J; bases not matched to a gene: 9.

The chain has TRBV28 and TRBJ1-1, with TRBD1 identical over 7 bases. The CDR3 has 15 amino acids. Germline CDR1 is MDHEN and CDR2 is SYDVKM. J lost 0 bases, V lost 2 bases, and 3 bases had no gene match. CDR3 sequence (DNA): TGTGCCAGCAGTTTAGGACAGGTTTTGAACACTGAAGCTTTCTTT. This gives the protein CASSLGQVLNTEAFF.